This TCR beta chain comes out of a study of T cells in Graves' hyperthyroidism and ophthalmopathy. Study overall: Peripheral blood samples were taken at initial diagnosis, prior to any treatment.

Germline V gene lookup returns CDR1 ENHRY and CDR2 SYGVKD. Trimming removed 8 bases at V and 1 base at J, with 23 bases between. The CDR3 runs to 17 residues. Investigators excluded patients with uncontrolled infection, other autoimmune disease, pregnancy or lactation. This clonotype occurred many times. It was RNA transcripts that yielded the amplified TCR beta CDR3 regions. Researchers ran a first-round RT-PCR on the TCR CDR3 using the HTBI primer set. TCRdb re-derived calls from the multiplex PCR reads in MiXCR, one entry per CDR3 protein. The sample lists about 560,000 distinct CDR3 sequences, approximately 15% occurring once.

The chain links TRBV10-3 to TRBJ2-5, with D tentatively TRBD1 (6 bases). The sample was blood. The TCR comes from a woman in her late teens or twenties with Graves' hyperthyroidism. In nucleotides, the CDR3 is TGTGCCATCCTGACCGGGACACCCGACGGGGCCCAAGAGACCCAGTACTTC. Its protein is CAILTGTPDGAQETQYF.